One sample yielded the 27 T cell receptor beta chains listed below, sequenced in a study of blood T cell repertoires in COVID-19. Sequencing was performed with immunoSEQ multiplex PCR; in TCRdb, only in-frame clones are kept and a portion is missing. The sample has under 400,000 clones; 85% to 90% are singletons. The sequenced material came from peripheral blood. The receptors stem from a woman aged 25 to 39 with COVID-19, enrolled during active disease.

The chain recombines TRBV19 with TRBJ2-7; 7 nucleotides agree with TRBD1. The germline gives CDR1 LNHDA, CDR2 SQIVND (reference sequence). CDR3 size: 16 residues. With V trimmed by 5 bases and J by 0 bases, 10 bases remained unmatched. CDR3 region: CASSVTGQSSSYEQYF. The CDR3 nucleotides read TGTGCCAGTAGTGTCACGGGACAGAGTAGCTCCTACGAGCAGTACTTC.

This chain joins TRBV27 and TRBJ2-2; 8 bases are a match to TRBD2. From germline, CDR1 is MNHEY and CDR2 SMNVEV (reference sequence). This CDR3 has 15 amino acids. The V gene end was trimmed by 7 bases and the J gene end by 3 bases; junction bases not matched to a gene: 7. CDR3: CASKDGRAYTGELFF. The CDR3 coding sequence is TGTGCCAGCAAGGACGGGAGGGCGTACACCGGGGAGCTGTTTTTT.

The rearrangement uses TRBV11-2 and TRBJ2-7, with 7 bases fitting TRBD2. Germline CDR1 reads SGHAT; CDR2 reads FQNNGV. The CDR3 is made up of 14 amino acids. J was trimmed by 6 bases and V by 0 bases; bases with no gene match: 5. CDR3 nucleotide sequence: TGTGCCAGCAGCTTAGATGGGGGGGGACCCGAGCAGTACTTC. Its translation: CASSLDGGGPEQYF.

A remark on this clone: The identical CDR3 is also encoded by other nucleotide sequences in the sample. The chain employs TRBV19 and TRBJ2-3; TRBD2 matches at 8 bases. The CDR3 runs 15 residues. The J segment lost 0 bases and the V segment lost 6 bases, leaving 5 bases of the junction unmatched. Germline V gene sequence: CDR1 LNHDA, CDR2 SQIVND (reference sequence). Here the CDR3 DNA reads TGTGCCAGTAGCATTAGCGGGGATAGCACAGATACGCAGTATTTT. Its translation: CASSISGDSTDTQYF.

The rearrangement joins TRBV19 to TRBJ1-1, with 7 bases fitting TRBD1. Germline loops: CDR1 LNHDA, CDR2 SQIVND (reference sequence). After removal of 7 bases from V and 0 bases from J, the junction contained 5 bases not matched to a gene. CDR3 length: 14 amino acids. CDR3 sequence: CASNSGQLNTEAFF. In nucleotides, the CDR3 is TGTGCCAGTAACTCGGGACAGCTGAACACTGAAGCTTTCTTT.

This chain connects TRBV7-3 to TRBJ1-3, with TRBD1 matching over 7 bases. Germline V gives CDR1 SGHTA, CDR2 FQGTGA. The trim removed 4 bases at V and 4 bases at J, leaving 4 bases unmatched. The CDR3 runs to 14 residues. CDR3 loop: CASSSGTVGNTIYF. The CDR3 DNA reads as TGTGCCAGCAGCTCCGGGACAGTCGGAAACACCATATATTTT.

The chain couples TRBV5-1 to TRBJ1-5; 7 bases match TRBD1. With V trimmed by 1 base and J by 6 bases, 7 bases remained unmatched. The CDR3 extends over 15 amino acids. The V gene's germline CDR1 is SGHRS and CDR2 YFSETQ. The CDR3 region has the DNA TGCGCCAGCAGCTTGCAGGGACAGCCACTTCAGCCCCAGCATTTT. Its protein product is CASSLQGQPLQPQHF.

The chain couples TRBV6-1 to TRBJ1-4; a possible D gene is TRBD1 (6 bases). V lost 1 base and J 7 bases, leaving 19 bases between the germline ends. This CDR3 has 17 amino acids. The germline CDR1 and CDR2 sequences are MNHNS and SASEGT. CDR3 loop: CASSEELQGLGSEKLFF. The CDR3 DNA sequence: TGTGCCAGCAGTGAAGAGCTACAGGGTCTGGGGAGTGAAAAACTGTTTTTT.

The genes are TRBV28 and TRBJ1-1; D is possibly TRBD1 (5 bases). The CDR3 runs 15 residues. Looked up from germline, CDR1 is MDHEN and CDR2 is SYDVKM. The V gene lost 5 bases and the J gene lost 1 base, with 14 bases spanning the gap. As DNA, the CDR3 is TGTGCCAGCAGTCCGGCCTCGACAGAGAACACTGAAGCTTTCTTT. Encoded protein: CASSPASTENTEAFF. Full variable domain (outside the CDR3, taken from reference TRBV28 and TRBJ1-1): DVKVTQSSRYLVKRTGEKVFLECVQDMDHENMFWYRQDPGLGLRLIYFSYDVKMKEKGDIPEGYSVSREKKERFSLILESASTNQTSMYLCASSPASTENTEAFFGQGTRLTVV.

DNA for the CDR3: TGTGCCTGGGACGGGGCCAGGGGGAACACCATATATTTT. Its translation: CAWDGARGNTIYF. The V call is TRBV30, the J call TRBJ1-3, with 7 bases identical to TRBD1. The CDR3 spans 13 residues. Germline V gene lookup returns CDR1 GTSNPN and CDR2 SVGIG (reference sequence). V lost 5 bases, J lost 7 bases, and 8 bases stayed unmatched.

This chain links TRBV28 with TRBJ1-1; 7 positions agree with TRBD1. The CDR3 extends over 14 amino acids. Trimming cost V 8 bases and J 4 bases; bases outside gene matches: 10. The germline gives CDR1 MDHEN, CDR2 SYDVKM. The CDR3 loop is CASPPTGRSTEAFF. CDR3 DNA: TGTGCCAGCCCACCGACAGGGAGGAGCACTGAAGCTTTCTTT.

V is TRBV2 and J is TRBJ1-2; perhaps TRBD1 as D (6 bases). Germline CDR1 and CDR2: SNHLY and FYNNEI. CDR3 length equals 17 residues. V was pared by 6 bases and J by 8 bases, with 28 bases between. CDR3 DNA sequence: TGTGCCAGCAGGCGCACAGACAGGACGAGAGCCCTTTTCGGCTACACCTTC. This encodes CASRRTDRTRALFGYTF.

This chain connects TRBV11-2 to TRBJ2-7, with 11 bases aligning to TRBD2. The V and J ends lost 5 bases and 3 bases, in that order; junction bases with no gene match: 12. From germline, CDR1 is SGHAT and CDR2 FQNNGV. The CDR3 runs to 17 residues. The CDR3 region is CASSRNPPGTSGYEQYF. The CDR3 nucleotides read TGTGCCAGCAGCCGAAACCCCCCCGGGACTAGCGGCTACGAGCAGTACTTC.

The count of this clone is one. The V gene is TRBV9, the J gene TRBJ1-2; no clear D. Trimming left V 3 bases short and J 4 bases short, with 19 bases between. Germline V gene lookup returns CDR1 SGDLS and CDR2 YYNGEE. The CDR3 runs to 16 residues. CDR3 loop: CASSDSEHRQTYGYTF. The DNA for the CDR3 is TGTGCCAGCAGCGATTCGGAACACCGACAAACCTATGGCTACACCTTC.

The genes are TRBV12-3 or TRBV12-4 and TRBJ1-2, with 7 positions matching TRBD1. CDR3 length: 13 amino acids. Germline trimming cut 7 bases from V and 7 bases from J; bases unmatched to any gene: 9. CDR3 in amino acids: CASTTTGAGGYTF. As DNA, the CDR3 is TGTGCCAGCACGACCACAGGGGCGGGTGGCTACACCTTC.

CDR3 region: CASGSGTSGGYNEQFF. As DNA, the CDR3 is TGTGCTAGTGGTTCGGGGACTAGCGGGGGATACAATGAGCAGTTCTTC. The chain employs TRBV12-5 and TRBJ2-1, with 14 bases lining up with TRBD2. The CDR3 covers 16 residues. J was trimmed by 4 bases and V by 4 bases; bases with no gene match: 3. Germline V gene sequence: CDR1 LGHNT, CDR2 FRNRAP.

In its sample, this clone was seen once. V gene TRBV28 combines with J gene TRBJ1-5, with unresolved D. Trimming left V 1 base short and J 2 bases short, with 18 bases between. Per the germline V gene, CDR1 is MDHEN and CDR2 is SYDVKM. This CDR3 is 18 amino acids long. The CDR3 spells CASSLSPFLVSGNQPQHF. CDR3 sequence (DNA): TGTGCCAGCAGTTTATCCCCTTTCCTTGTTTCAGGCAATCAGCCCCAGCATTTT. Complete variable domain (other parts from reference TRBV28 and TRBJ1-5): DVKVTQSSRYLVKRTGEKVFLECVQDMDHENMFWYRQDPGLGLRLIYFSYDVKMKEKGDIPEGYSVSREKKERFSLILESASTNQTSMYLCASSLSPFLVSGNQPQHFGDGTRLSIL.

The chain employs TRBV19 and TRBJ1-5; D perhaps matches TRBD1 (6 bases). This CDR3 spans 14 amino acids. The V gene lost 6 bases and the J gene lost 3 bases, with 12 bases spanning the gap. Germline V gene sequence: CDR1 LNHDA, CDR2 SQIVND (reference sequence). CDR3 bases: TGTGCCAGTAGGCGGACAGTTTCCAATCAGCCCCAGCATTTT. This sequence encodes CASRRTVSNQPQHF. Variable domain in full (rest from reference TRBV19 and TRBJ1-5): DGGITQSPKYLFRKEGQNVTLSCEQNLNHDAMYWYRQDPGQGLRLIYYSQIVNDFQKGDIAEGYSVSREKKESFPLTVTSAQKNPTAFYLCASRRTVSNQPQHFGDGTRLSIL.

V and J are TRBV27 and TRBJ1-5; D not certain. The CDR3 has 14 amino acids. Trimming removed 6 bases at V and 6 bases at J, with 15 bases between. Germline V gene data show CDR1 as MNHEY and CDR2 as SMNVEV (reference sequence). CDR3 sequence: CASRRAGKGQPQHF. The CDR3 DNA reads TGTGCCAGCAGACGCGCCGGGAAAGGTCAGCCCCAGCATTTT.

The chain joins TRBV6-5 to TRBJ2-5; 11 bases line up with TRBD1. Germline CDR1 MNHEY, CDR2 SVGAGI. V lost 6 bases to trimming and J lost 4 bases; unmatched junction nucleotides: 4. The CDR3 is 14 residues long. CDR3 coding DNA: TGTGCCAGCAGGCCGGGACAGGGGGGAGAGACCCAGTACTTC. Translated: CASRPGQGGETQYF.

The chain uses TRBV12-3 or TRBV12-4 and TRBJ2-1; a weak D match, TRBD2 (6 bases). CDR3 length: 11 amino acids. Trimming pared 7 bases from V and 9 bases from J, leaving 10 bases between. The CDR3 sequence: CASTLGGEQFF. DNA for the CDR3: TGTGCCAGCACCCTGGGGGGTGAGCAGTTCTTC.

The rearrangement joins TRBV11-2 to TRBJ2-1, with 13 nucleotides matching TRBD2. The CDR3 spans 15 residues. V was pared by 5 bases and J by 9 bases, with 7 bases of the junction left unmatched. From germline, CDR1 is SGHAT and CDR2 FQNNGV. The CDR3 sequence is CASSATGLAGSEQFF. The CDR3 DNA reads as TGTGCCAGCAGCGCTACGGGACTAGCGGGGAGTGAGCAGTTCTTC.

The chain employs TRBV20-1 and TRBJ2-5; 9 nucleotides align to TRBD1. V lost 3 bases and J lost 4; bases outside the gene matches: 9. Germline-derived CDR1 and CDR2 are DFQATT and SNEGSKA (reference sequence). The CDR3 spans 15 residues. Written as DNA, the CDR3 is TGCAGTGCTAGTTTCACCGGGACAGGGAGAGAGACCCAGTACTTC. It encodes CSASFTGTGRETQYF.

The rearrangement uses TRBV19 and TRBJ2-2; 9 bases are shared with TRBD2. Germline V gene sequence: CDR1 LNHDA, CDR2 SQIVND (reference sequence). V shed 0 bases, J shed 5 bases, and the junction held 10 bases outside the gene matches. The CDR3 covers 18 residues. CDR3 region: CASSIEISGRPGTGELFF. Here the CDR3 DNA reads TGTGCCAGTAGTATAGAAATTAGCGGGAGACCGGGAACCGGGGAGCTGTTTTTT.

This chain connects TRBV19 to TRBJ1-5, with 7 bases aligning to TRBD1. V trimming: 9 bases; J trimming: 4 bases; junction bases outside the gene matches: 6. In germline, CDR1 is LNHDA, CDR2 SQIVND (reference sequence). This CDR3 is built from 13 residues. CDR3 DNA: TGTGCCAGCGGACAGGATCGGAATCAGCCCCAGCATTTT. It specifies CASGQDRNQPQHF. The entire variable domain, with the rest obtained from reference TRBV19 and TRBJ1-5, is as follows: DGGITQSPKYLFRKEGQNVTLSCEQNLNHDAMYWYRQDPGQGLRLIYYSQIVNDFQKGDIAEGYSVSREKKESFPLTVTSAQKNPTAFYLCASGQDRNQPQHFGDGTRLSIL.

The chain joins TRBV6-4 to TRBJ1-2, with 7 bases fitting TRBD1. CDR1 and CDR2 (germline): MRHNA, SNTAGT. The CDR3 covers 16 residues. Germline trimming cut 4 bases from V and 4 bases from J; bases unmatched to any gene: 12. The CDR3 DNA reads as TGTGCCAGCAGTGCGACTGGGGGACAGTCCTCCTATGGCTACACCTTC. Translated, it gives CASSATGGQSSYGYTF.

V is TRBV19 and J is TRBJ1-5; TRBD1 matches 8 bases. The trim removed 1 base at V and 6 bases at J, leaving 8 bases unmatched. Germline CDR1 is LNHDA and CDR2 is SQIVND (reference sequence). This CDR3 has 16 amino acids. CDR3 residues: CASSIVSGQGGQPQHF. For the CDR3, the DNA is TGTGCCAGTAGTATAGTGAGCGGACAGGGCGGTCAGCCCCAGCATTTT.